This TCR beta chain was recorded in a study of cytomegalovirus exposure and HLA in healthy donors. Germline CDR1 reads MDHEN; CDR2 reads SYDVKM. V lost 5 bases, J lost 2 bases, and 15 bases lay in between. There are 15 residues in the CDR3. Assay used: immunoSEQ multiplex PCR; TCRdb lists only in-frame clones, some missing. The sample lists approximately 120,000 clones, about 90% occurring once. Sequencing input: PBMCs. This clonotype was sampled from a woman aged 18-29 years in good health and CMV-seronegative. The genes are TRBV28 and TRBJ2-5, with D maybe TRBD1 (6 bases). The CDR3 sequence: CASSLTGRAQETQYF. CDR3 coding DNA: TGTGCCAGCAGTCTAACAGGGAGAGCTCAAGAGACCCAGTACTTC.